Following are 9 T cell receptor beta chains from one sample sequenced in a study of breast tumors, draining lymph nodes, adjacent tissues. Breast cancer patients provided tissue from their axillary draining lymph nodes. TCRdb recomputed calls from the multiplex PCR reads with MiXCR, one row per CDR3 protein. The top ten hold roughly 3.5% of the sample, which has some 120,000 distinct CDR3 sequences, just under 20% seen once. The sequencing sample was made of axillary lymph node tissue. These receptors were collected from a female donor with breast cancer. Some clones in this sample may be carry-over from other donors' samples.

The chain employs TRBV20-1 and TRBJ1-1; TRBD1 might be the D (5 bases). Per the germline V gene, CDR1 is DFQATT and CDR2 is SNEGSKA (reference sequence). The CDR3 contains 13 residues. V lost 4 bases, J lost 0 bases, and 9 bases lay in between. The CDR3 region has the DNA TGCAGTGCTATGGACATTATGAACACTGAAGCTTTCTTT. Translating it yields CSAMDIMNTEAFF.

Of note for this clonotype: This clone may be a read error of a much larger clone one base away. Since the CDR3 does not end with the conserved phenylalanine or tryptophan, this likely comes from a read error. The chain is built from TRBV6-6 and TRBJ2-2; D not resolved. Germline V lookup: CDR1 MNHNY, CDR2 SVGAGI (reference sequence). V dropped 2 bases and J dropped 0 bases, with 7 bases sitting between them. CDR3 length: 15 residues. The chain's CDR3 is CASSYRSSNTGELFL. Here the CDR3 DNA reads TGTGCCAGCAGTTACCGGAGTTCGAACACCGGGGAGCTGTTTCTT.

A single count supports this clonotype. The V call is TRBV18, the J call TRBJ2-2; D possibly uses TRBD1 or TRBD2 (5 bases each). CDR3 length: 15 residues. The germline V gene has CDR1 KGHSH and CDR2 LQKENI. V was pared by 1 base and J by 7 bases, with 13 bases between. The chain's CDR3 is CASSPRGTLSGELFF. The CDR3 nucleotides are TGTGCCAGCTCACCACGAGGGACCCTCAGCGGGGAGCTGTTTTTT.

This clonotype was seen at least ten times. The CDR3, as DNA: TGCGCCAGCAGTGTGGGCGGACCCGGCACAGATACGCAGTATTTT. Translation gives CASSVGGPGTDTQYF. The rearrangement joins TRBV10-2 to TRBJ2-3, with D unresolved. This CDR3 is built from 15 residues. From germline, CDR1 is WSHSY and CDR2 SAAADI. V was trimmed by 4 bases and J by 1 base, leaving 12 bases between them.

This clonotype came up many times. This chain joins TRBV19 and TRBJ2-2; tentative D call: TRBD2 (6 bases). The ends were cut back, 6 bases at V and 4 bases at J, with 15 bases in the middle. The CDR3 covers 15 residues. Germline loops: CDR1 LNHDA, CDR2 SQIVND (reference sequence). The CDR3 reads CASRNLQGLTGELFF. DNA of the CDR3: TGTGCCAGTAGGAACTTGCAGGGACTCACCGGGGAGCTGTTTTTT.

This clonotype was detected ten times or more. This sequence joins TRBV30 and TRBJ2-2; possibly TRBD1 or TRBD2 for D (5 bases each). The V and J ends lost 5 bases and 5 bases respectively, with 12 bases between them. The CDR3 has 13 residues. Germline CDR1 and CDR2: GTSNPN and SVGIG (reference sequence). This chain's CDR3 is CAWGTWGTGELFF. Written as DNA, the CDR3 is TGTGCCTGGGGGACCTGGGGAACCGGGGAGCTGTTTTTT.

This clonotype came up many times. The chain employs TRBV7-9 and TRBJ2-2, with D uncertain. With 10 bases removed from V and 5 bases from J, the gap between germline ends came to 2 bases. Germline CDR1 reads SEHNR; CDR2 reads FQNEAQ (reference sequence). CDR3 size: 9 residues. CDR3 in amino acids: CAITGELFF. As DNA, the CDR3 is TGTGCCATAACCGGGGAGCTGTTTTTT.

This clonotype has ten or more counts. V usage is TRBV20-1 and J usage is TRBJ2-5; D may be TRBD2 (7 bases). The V and J ends lost 3 bases and 3 bases respectively, with 17 bases between them. Per germline, CDR1 DFQATT and CDR2 SNEGSKA (reference sequence). The CDR3 contains 15 residues. The CDR3 reads CSASRGGGHEETQYF. The CDR3, as DNA: TGCAGTGCTAGTAGGGGCGGGGGCCATGAAGAGACCCAGTACTTC.

Comment on this clonotype: A much more abundant neighbour one base away suggests this may be a read error. The rearrangement links TRBV6-1 to TRBJ1-5; TRBD1 might be the D (6 bases). The CDR3 covers 14 residues. The V gene's germline CDR1 is MNHNS and CDR2 SASEGT. This chain's CDR3 is CASGEGGLYQPQHF. CDR3 DNA: TGTGCCAGCGGTGAGGGGGGCTTATACCAGCCCCAGCATTTT.